This T cell receptor (beta chain) derives from a study of CD8+ T cells in alopecia areata (dated by TCRdb to 2016 to 2019). With respect to the entire study: The treated patients took part in an open-label pilot trial in which moderate-to-severe alopecia areata was treated with oral tofacitinib at 5 to 10 mg twice daily. Patients stayed on tofacitinib for 6 to 18 months and then had 6 months of follow-up off drug so that delayed response and recurrence could be assessed. Disease severity in treated patients was measured with the SALT score, which quantifies the percentage of affected scalp surface area. To study T cell clonal expansion in alopecia areata, the researchers applied high-throughput TCRbeta sequencing to both the C3H/HeJ mouse model and human patients. Scalp tissue and sorted CD4+ and CD8+ peripheral blood T cells from patchy and totalis/universalis alopecia areata patients and from healthy controls were covered by human TCRbeta sequencing. Biopsies were taken from tofacitinib-treated patients at baseline and again at 4 and 24 weeks into treatment, and several of those patients also had a later scalp biopsy. Scalp clonality was compared among normal scalp (n=4), patchy alopecia areata scalp (n=8), and alopecia totalis/universalis scalp (n=8). RNA was extracted with the PAXgene miRNA kit for fixed scalp, the miRNeasy kit for PBMCs, and the RNeasy kit for mouse skin. TCRbeta CDR3 regions were amplified by immunoSEQ multiplex PCR using 35 Vbeta forward and 13 Jbeta reverse primers.

The library was made by the immunoSEQ multiplex PCR assay. To provide template for TCR sequencing, every sample had RNA extracted and reverse transcribed into cDNA. First-strand cDNA was synthesized with SuperScript III using a 2:1 mix of oligo-dT and random hexamers. A synthetic immune receptor repertoire was used to measure amplification bias, and any remaining bias was corrected computationally. The authors' pipeline ran thus. Raw reads were preprocessed to remove errors, and CDR3 was defined according to IMGT conventions as the region from the conserved cysteine to phenylalanine. Clonality was calculated as 1 minus Shannon entropy normalized by log2 of the number of productive unique TCRs. Whether scalp clones were CD4 or CD8 was inferred by matching scalp TCRbeta sequences against CD4 and CD8 repertoires sorted from blood. TCRdb re-hosts the immuneACCESS table, in-frame sequences only. Its copies lack some clones; in the studies checked, an unresolved V gene accounts for under half of them, and the cause for the rest is not known. V, J and clone size reflect that table, while D and trimming were determined from the DNA. This sample gives about 140,000 clones in total; more than 85% of them show up just once. The ten most abundant clones make up about 13% of the sample.

Results the study describes overall, beyond this receptor: During tofacitinib treatment, many expanded lesional clones stuck around in both scalp and blood, and this persistence may partly explain why relapse happens after treatment is stopped. The treated cohort was small, with a single nonresponder, so links between baseline CD8+ expansion and response need larger studies. Scalp clonality and the number of expanded CD8+ clones among the top 100 scalp clones were significantly decreased by tofacitinib. Lesional scalp, especially in alopecia totalis/universalis, showed higher clonality and more expanded CD8+ clones than normal scalp, suggesting antigenic drive. Shared TCR sequences between patients were less evident than in mice, which may be partly attributable to HLA diversity in the patient population. Resident alphabeta T cells in normal human skin are also sequenced, complicating scalp TCR repertoire analysis, unlike mouse skin dominated by gammadelta T cells.

Per the publication, the time point label means: around 4 weeks on oral tofacitinib. The treatment or condition label of this sample denotes: oral pan-JAK inhibitor, 5-10 mg twice daily. Lesional scalp punch biopsies and peripheral blood were obtained from alopecia areata patients. PBMCs were separated by density centrifugation and stained for CD3, CD4 and CD8, after which CD4+ and CD8+ T cells were sorted on a FACSAria. Worth noting for this clone: What antigen it recognizes has not been identified. The sample holds no much larger clone one base away, and base qualities are not on file.

This specimen was CD8+ T cells sorted from blood, taken at week 4, from a patient treated with tofacitinib. This TCR derives from a human donor with alopecia areata.

The CDR3 protein: CASSPGFYEQYF. The DNA sequence is TGTGCCAGCAGCCCCGGCTTCTACGAGCAGTACTTC. The chain is assembled from TRBV7-9 and TRBJ2-7; no D gene is confidently identified. Inclusive of the bounding cysteine and phenylalanine, the CDR3 is 12 residues long. This entry keeps only the CDR3 DNA: 36 bases, framed from base 1. For CDR1 and CDR2, the germline V gene (reference sequence) lists SEHNR and FQNEAQ. V loses 5 bases, J loses 3 bases, and the germline ends lie 8 bases apart.